The source of this TCR beta chain is a study of T-cell reconstitution after alpha-beta-depleted transplantation in children. Findings of the study overall: Counts and diversity of T cells one year after transplant came mostly from newly produced T cells. The study reportedly traced alpha-beta T cells about two months after transplant to several hundred expanded graft clones. Surviving recipient T cells and thymic progenitors accounted for the high day-60 TCRbeta diversity observed in some patients.

V was clipped by 6 bases and J by 2 bases, with 11 bases between them. Germline CDR1 reads SNHLY; CDR2 reads FYNNEI. The CDR3 is made up of 13 amino acids. The authors prepared the TCRbeta library with unique molecular identifiers. TCRdb re-called the PCR reads through MiXCR, storing one row per CDR3 protein. There are around 100,000 distinct CDR3 sequences in the sample; around 6.1% occur only once, and roughly 6.1% lies in the top ten. This clonotype came up many times. Its target is not known. This rearrangement joins TRBV2 to TRBJ2-7; possible D gene TRBD2, 5 bases. Sequencing was performed on PBMCs, mostly from graft donor cells, taken 60 days after TCRalphabeta/CD19-depleted stem cell transplant. The sequence came from a female patient aged 2 to 10 who had a stem cell transplant for Fanconi anemia, so the T cells may come from the graft donor. The CDR3 region has the DNA TGTGCCAGCAGGGCGGACGGGACCTACGAGCAGTACTTC. It translates to CASRADGTYEQYF.